This is a list of T cell receptor beta chains from one sample in a study of regulatory T cells in long-lasting Graves disease. TCRdb reprocessed the multiplex PCR reads with MiXCR, giving one entry per CDR3 protein. The sample records a few hundred thousand distinct CDR3 sequences, around 15% being singletons. This sample also appeared in a second study, on T cells in Graves' hyperthyroidism and ophthalmopathy.

The input for sequencing was peripheral blood mononuclear cells (PBMCs), taken at new diagnosis, from a patient treated with antithyroid drugs. The receptors come from a man aged 35-49 years with Graves disease. The CDR3 runs from the conserved cysteine through the conserved F or W. A D gene is named only where the DNA matches it firmly. For some rows the clone size is stated as once, few or many, or as a class when expanded; others skip it.

J gene	clone size	D gene	V gene	CDR3 DNA	CDR3 protein
TRBJ2-7	many	.	TRBV2	TGTGCCAGCTATAGGCTAGCTTCCTACGAGCAGTACTTC	CASYRLASYEQYF
TRBJ2-7	.	.	TRBV12-3/TRBV12-4	TGTGCCAGCGGCGGTATCGGCGAGCAGTACTTC	CASGGIGEQYF
TRBJ1-1	many	.	TRBV30	TGTGCCTGTATGCCAGAGAACACTGAAGCTTTCTTT	CACMPENTEAFF
TRBJ1-2	.	.	TRBV3-1	TGTGCCAGCAGCCAAGGGGGGCAGGTACGGGGCTACACCTTC	CASSQGGQVRGYTF
TRBJ2-1	many	.	TRBV24-1	TGTGCCACCAGTGACCATAAACAGGGGAGGAATGAGCAGTTCTTC	CATSDHKQGRNEQFF
TRBJ1-1	.	.	TRBV2	TGTGCCAGCAGTCACCGAGTCGGGACACCTATGAACACTGAAGCTTTCTTT	CASSHRVGTPMNTEAFF
TRBJ1-2	.	TRBD1	TRBV9	TGTGCCAGCAGCGGCTACAGGGGTAGGGGCTACACCTTC	CASSGYRGRGYTF
TRBJ1-1	few	.	TRBV28	TGTGCCAGCAGTTCCCACCGGGGGTTGAACACTGAAGCTTTCTTT	CASSSHRGLNTEAFF
TRBJ2-3	many	.	TRBV10-1	TGCGCCAGCAGTGGTGGCGGGAAAAGCACAGATACGCAGTATTTT	CASSGGGKSTDTQYF
TRBJ2-5	many	.	TRBV11-2	TGTGCCAGCAGCTACGGGAGAAATCAAGAGACCCAGTACTTC	CASSYGRNQETQYF
TRBJ1-5	many	.	TRBV2	TGTGCCAGCAGTGGACAGGGCAATCAGCCCCAGCATTTT	CASSGQGNQPQHF
TRBJ2-1	many	TRBD2	TRBV7-3	TGTGCCAGCAGCTCGTCACTAGCGGGGGATCACAATGAGCAGTTCTTC	CASSSSLAGDHNEQFF
TRBJ2-3	.	.	TRBV28	TGTGCCAGCAGTCCCCGGAAGCCCACAGATACGCAGTATTTT	CASSPRKPTDTQYF
TRBJ2-1	.	.	TRBV5-1	TGCGCCAGCACCCTATCCAGCGCGACCTACAATGAGCAGTTCTTC	CASTLSSATYNEQFF
TRBJ1-4	.	.	TRBV20-1	TGCAGTGCTAGAGAAGTACAGGGTGCAACTAATGAAAAACTGTTTTTT	CSAREVQGATNEKLFF
TRBJ2-7	few	TRBD1	TRBV20-1	TGCAGTGCTAGAGTAGGGACAGGGAGTGGCGAGCAGTACTTC	CSARVGTGSGEQYF
TRBJ2-3	many	.	TRBV28	TGTGCCAGCACCCCCCAGGGAAGAGATACGCAGTATTTT	CASTPQGRDTQYF
TRBJ2-3	many	TRBD1	TRBV30	TGTGCCTGGACCGGGACAGGTAGCACAGATACGCAGTATTTT	CAWTGTGSTDTQYF
TRBJ2-5	many	.	TRBV29-1	TGCAGCGTTGAGGCAGGATACCAAGAGACCCAGTACTTC	CSVEAGYQETQYF
TRBJ2-3	many	TRBD2	TRBV2	TGTGCCAGCAGGGGAGGAGGGCACAGCGGACTAGCGGGGGGGCAGACAGATACGCAGTATTTT	CASRGGGHSGLAGGQTDTQYF